The 5 T cell receptor beta chains in this list originate from one sample, sequenced in a study of Ad26.COV2.S vaccination and SARS-CoV-2 variants. Treatment described: roughly 19 received Ad26.COV2.S at low or high dose, single or two shots; 5 received placebo; per-sample allocation not given. Sampling occurred on day 63 after the first vaccine or placebo injection. The assay was immunoSEQ multiplex PCR, and TCRdb's table has in-frame clones only and misses some. This sample has over 250,000 clones, with approximately 87% found just once. This material consisted of peripheral blood, taken in a trial of Ad26.COV2.S vaccine versus placebo. The receptors were sampled from a person between 18 and 65 years old who received the Ad26.COV2.S COVID-19 vaccine or a placebo.

The J gene is TRBJ2-1, the V gene TRBV4-1, with 9 bases lining up with TRBD2. V lost 4 bases to trimming and J lost 0 bases; unmatched junction nucleotides: 7. This CDR3 has 17 residues. Germline V CDR1 and CDR2: MGHRA, YSYEKL. The CDR3 protein is CASSRYSGGPSYNEQFF. CDR3 coding DNA: TGCGCCAGCAGCCGATATAGCGGGGGCCCCTCCTACAATGAGCAGTTCTTC.

The chain is built from TRBV28 and TRBJ1-2; D remains unclear. CDR3 length: 17 residues. Germline CDR1 is MDHEN and CDR2 is SYDVKM. V lost 6 bases to trimming and J lost 0 bases, with 20 bases between them. The CDR3 nucleotides read TGTGCCAGCAGCCACACACTCGGACGGGAAGCTAACTATGGCTACACCTTC. Its translation is CASSHTLGREANYGYTF.

The rearrangement uses TRBV19 and TRBJ2-1; D possibly corresponds to TRBD1 (5 bases). Per germline, CDR1 LNHDA and CDR2 SQIVND (reference sequence). CDR3 size: 15 residues. The V and J ends lost 5 bases and 0 bases respectively, with 11 bases between them. CDR3 residues: CASSRQGTSYNEQFF. For the CDR3, the DNA is TGTGCCAGTAGTCGGCAGGGAACCTCCTACAATGAGCAGTTCTTC.

The chain has TRBV19 and TRBJ1-1; possible D gene TRBD1, 5 bases. V lost 1 base and J 6 bases, leaving 15 bases between the germline ends. Germline CDR1 and CDR2: LNHDA and SQIVND (reference sequence). The CDR3 covers 15 residues. The CDR3 coding sequence is TGTGCCAGTAGTATAGGACCAGGGACGGGGCCTGAAGCTTTCTTT. It specifies CASSIGPGTGPEAFF.

CDR3 protein: CASSVIPGTGVDTQYF. CDR3 DNA: TGTGCCAGCAGTGTAATACCAGGGACAGGGGTAGATACGCAGTATTTT. V is TRBV6-1 and J is TRBJ2-3; TRBD1 matches at 10 bases. The CDR3 is made up of 16 amino acids. With V trimmed by 4 bases and J by 5 bases, 9 bases remained unmatched. Germline values: CDR1 MNHNS, CDR2 SASEGT.